These 11 T cell receptor beta chains were all obtained from the same sample, sequenced in a study of blood T cell repertoires in COVID-19. The method was immunoSEQ multiplex PCR; TCRdb's version includes in-frame clones alone and lacks a portion of them. Of approximately 70,000 clones in the sample, roughly 84% are singletons; the top ten hold roughly 2.5%. The material sequenced was peripheral blood. The origin of the receptors is an elderly man with active or convalescent COVID-19.

The genes are TRBV11-3 and TRBJ2-3; D ambiguous. The CDR3 covers 12 residues. Per the germline V gene, CDR1 is SGHNT and CDR2 is YENEEA. V was trimmed by 7 bases and J by 3 bases, leaving 8 bases between them. The CDR3 loop reads CASTSRTDTQYF. CDR3 nucleotide sequence: TGTGCCAGCACCTCTCGGACAGATACGCAGTATTTT.

The genes are TRBV4-3 and TRBJ2-3; TRBD2 aligns across 9 bases. This CDR3 is 16 amino acids long. Germline values: CDR1 LGHNA, CDR2 YSLEER. V lost 4 bases to trimming and J lost 11 bases; unmatched junction nucleotides: 16. This CDR3 reads CASSPRLAAELRGQYF. CDR3 sequence (DNA): TGCGCCAGCAGCCCCAGACTAGCGGCGGAGCTTCGAGGGCAGTATTTT.

This clone was detected only a few times. The chain uses TRBV27 and TRBJ2-3; 7 positions agree with TRBD2. Germline CDR1 MNHEY, CDR2 SMNVEV (reference sequence). V shed 1 base, J shed 1 base, and the junction held 5 bases outside the gene matches. The CDR3 runs to 16 residues. The CDR3 nucleotides are TGTGCCAGCAGTTTATATCCCCGGGAGGGCACAGATACGCAGTATTTT. Translation: CASSLYPREGTDTQYF.

This chain joins TRBV10-2 and TRBJ1-4; TRBD1 might be the D (6 bases). Trimming took 3 bases from V and 10 from J, leaving 24 bases between them. The germline CDR1 and CDR2 sequences are WSHSY and SAAADI. The CDR3 sequence is 17 residues long. The CDR3 loop reads CASSEGHPGGSGRKLFF. The CDR3, as DNA: TGCGCCAGCAGTGAAGGGCATCCGGGGGGCTCTGGGAGAAAACTGTTTTTT.

The gene calls are TRBV6-8 and TRBJ2-3; a weak D match, TRBD1 (6 bases). The CDR3 has 15 residues. The V gene lost 0 bases and the J gene lost 0 bases, with 7 bases spanning the gap. Germline V gene lookup returns CDR1 MNHGY and CDR2 SAAAGT. In DNA form, the CDR3 reads TGTGCCAGCAGTTACTCGGACAGTAGCACAGATACGCAGTATTTT. This sequence encodes CASSYSDSSTDTQYF.

The rearrangement links TRBV19 to TRBJ2-7, with TRBD2 matching 9 bases. Germline values: CDR1 LNHDA, CDR2 SQIVND (reference sequence). The J segment lost 1 base and the V segment lost 4 bases, leaving 8 bases of the junction unmatched. The CDR3 is 16 residues long. This CDR3 is CASSNLAGGSSYEQYF. The CDR3, as DNA: TGTGCCAGTAGTAATCTGGCGGGGGGGTCTTCCTACGAGCAGTACTTC.

The chain has TRBV15 and TRBJ1-4; D remains unclear. V lost 1 base and J 7 bases, leaving 10 bases between the germline ends. Per the germline V gene, CDR1 is LNHNV and CDR2 is YYDKDF (reference sequence). The CDR3 contains 14 residues. CDR3 nucleotides: TGTGCCACCAGCAGAGGGGCAGGTGTTGAAAAACTGTTTTTT. It specifies CATSRGAGVEKLFF.

This clone was observed once. This chain uses TRBV4-1 with TRBJ2-6; possibly TRBD2 for D (6 bases). V lost 0 bases to trimming and J lost 2 bases, with 14 bases between them. The CDR3 runs 18 residues. The germline CDR1 and CDR2 sequences are MGHRA and YSYEKL. The CDR3 is CASSQEEGWPPGANVLTF. The DNA of the CDR3 is TGCGCCAGCAGCCAAGAGGAGGGGTGGCCCCCTGGGGCCAACGTCCTGACTTTC.

The gene calls are TRBV29-1 and TRBJ2-1, with D hard to call. The CDR3 totals 11 residues. V was clipped by 3 bases and J by 9 bases, with 9 bases between them. Germline loops: CDR1 SQVTM, CDR2 ANQGSEA. The CDR3 coding sequence is TGCAGCGTTGATTTCAGTACTGAGCAGTTCTTC. Its protein product is CSVDFSTEQFF.

V usage is TRBV7-6 and J usage is TRBJ2-2, with a weak D call TRBD2 (6 bases). V was pared by 1 base and J by 4 bases, with 13 bases between. Germline assignment: CDR1 SGHVS and CDR2 FNYEAQ. The CDR3 totals 16 residues. The DNA for the CDR3 is TGTGCCAGCAGCTTAGTTGGGGGGACGGGCACCGGGGAGCTGTTTTTT. Protein product: CASSLVGGTGTGELFF.

V gene TRBV6-2 or TRBV6-3 combines with J gene TRBJ2-1, with 12 bases aligning to TRBD2. CDR1 is MNHEY and CDR2 is SVGEGT in the germline V gene. The CDR3 spans 15 residues. The trim removed 6 bases at V and 4 bases at J, leaving 4 bases unmatched. CDR3 nucleotides: TGTGCCAGCAGCGTCCTAGCGGGAGGGTACAATGAGCAGTTCTTC. It translates to CASSVLAGGYNEQFF.